The 8 T cell receptor beta chains listed next were all sequenced from one sample in a study of tumor and adjacent non-tumor tissue in lung cancer. The template was RNA from unsorted bulk tissue. Distant lung tissue was collected more than 3 cm away from the tumor edge. TCRbeta libraries were built with three rounds of nested PCR, modified from ARM-PCR. TCRdb processed the multiplex PCR reads anew with MiXCR; each CDR3 protein has one entry. The repertoire includes 110,000 or so distinct CDR3 sequences, 60% to 65% of them detected once, and about 20% sits in the top ten. The specimen was distant non-tumor lung tissue. All receptors derive from a man aged 55 to 70 with non-small cell lung cancer.

A note on this clonotype: Mismatch with germline at one junction end may stem from a read error. The chain combines TRBV6-5 with TRBJ2-7, with 12 bases aligning to TRBD2. Germline V gene sequence: CDR1 MNHEY, CDR2 SVGAGI. The CDR3 runs 16 residues. In DNA, the CDR3 is TGTGCCAGCAGTTACTCAAGGACTAGCGGGACCTACGAGCCGTACTTC. This sequence encodes CASSYSRTSGTYEPYF.

A word on this clonotype: The germline gene is not matched at one end of the junction; a read error may be the cause. The chain joins TRBV6-1 to TRBJ2-3; D gene unclear. This CDR3 contains 17 residues. Germline V gives CDR1 MNHNS, CDR2 SASEGT. CDR3: CGSSEVFWLATTDTQYF. CDR3 coding DNA: TGTGGCAGCAGTGAAGTGTTTTGGCTTGCGACAACAGATACGCAGTATTTT.

Remarks on this clonotype: At one of its ends the junction is not consistent with the germline gene, which may arise from a read error. The rearrangement uses TRBV11-3 and TRBJ2-1; D remains unclear. CDR1 SGHNT and CDR2 YENEEA come from the germline V gene. The CDR3 runs 13 residues. The chain's CDR3 is CTSSLVVFNKQFF. DNA of the CDR3: TGTACCAGCAGTTTAGTGGTATTCAATAAGCAGTTCTTC. The whole variable domain, remainder taken from reference TRBV11-3 and TRBJ2-1, is EAGVVQSPRYKIIEKKQPVAFWCNPISGHNTLYWYLQNLGQGPELLIRYENEEAVDDSQLPKDRFSAERLKGVDSTLKIQPAELGDSAVYLCTSSLVVFNKQFFGPGTRLTVL.

With regard to this clonotype: A much larger clone sits a single nucleotide away, making a read error possible. In nucleotides, the CDR3 is TGTGCCAGCACAGTCGAGACAGGCCCTATGGGCTATGGCTACACCTTC. Residues: CASTVETGPMGYGYTF. The chain is built from TRBV6-2 or TRBV6-3 and TRBJ1-2; D might be TRBD1 (6 bases). The CDR3 is 16 residues long. V gave up 7 bases and J gave up 4 bases, with 22 bases separating them. CDR1 and CDR2 from the germline V gene are MNHEY and SVGEGT.

This clonotype was seen ten or more times. Here the CDR3 reads CASSLGRVSYNEQFF. For the CDR3, the DNA is TGTGCCAGCAGCTTAGGACGGGTGTCCTACAATGAGCAGTTCTTC. This chain links TRBV7-8 with TRBJ2-1, with D hard to call. The germline CDR1 and CDR2 sequences are SGHVS and FQNEAQ. V lost 1 base to trimming and J lost 1 base, with 8 bases between them. This CDR3 has 15 residues.

The chain joins TRBV2 to TRBJ2-5, with 7 bases identical to TRBD2. The CDR3 contains 14 residues. Trimming took 6 bases from V and 5 from J; bases not matched to a gene: 9. Looked up from germline, CDR1 is SNHLY and CDR2 is FYNNEI. In DNA form, the CDR3 reads TGTGCCAGCAGCTATCTAGCGGTGCATGAGACCCAGTACTTC. This encodes CASSYLAVHETQYF.

A word on this clonotype: This sequence may be a read error, since a much larger clone differs from it by one base. V and J are TRBV6-2 or TRBV6-3 and TRBJ2-1; 7 bases line up with TRBD2. Germline-derived CDR1 and CDR2 are MNHEY and SVGEGT. The CDR3 extends over 15 amino acids. With 5 bases clipped from V and 5 bases from J, the junction kept 9 bases outside the gene matches. The CDR3 loop is CASSGWGGINNEQFF. CDR3 nucleotide sequence: TGTGCCAGCAGTGGGTGGGGGGGAATCAACAATGAGCAGTTCTTC.

With regard to this clonotype: This may arise from a read error, as a much more abundant clone is one base away. The chain links TRBV28 to TRBJ1-1; D remains ambiguous. CDR1 MDHEN and CDR2 SYDVKM come from the germline V gene. This CDR3 comprises 12 residues. The CDR3 loop is CASSSGKTEVFF. In DNA form, the CDR3 reads TGTGCCAGCAGTTCGGGTAAAACTGAAGTTTTCTTT.